This is a list of T cell receptor beta chains from one sample in a study of identical twins. TCRdb used MiXCR to reprocess the 5' RACE reads, holding one entry per CDR3 protein. The sample has about 530,000 distinct CDR3 sequences, 20% to 25% seen once. The same data also went into a second study, on yellow fever vaccine responses in identical twins.

The sequencing input was CD4+ T cells sorted from blood. All receptors come from a woman between 18 and 29 years old in good health. CDR3s include the opening cysteine and the closing phenylalanine or tryptophan. The order of the fields is J gene, clone size, V gene, D gene, CDR3 protein, CDR3 DNA. The D gene is left open where the match is weak. A row's size may be missing; if present it is once, few, many or a size class.

J: TRBJ2-1; size: .; V: TRBV4-1; D: TRBD2; CDR3: CASSQARLAVYNEQFF; DNA: TGCGCCAGCAGCCAAGCACGACTAGCGGTATACAATGAGCAGTTCTTC
J: TRBJ2-7; size: few; V: TRBV5-1; D: .; CDR3: CASSWDHPEYEQYF; DNA: TGCGCCAGCAGCTGGGACCATCCCGAGTACGAGCAGTACTTC
J: TRBJ2-2; size: once; V: TRBV20-1; D: TRBD2; CDR3: CSASVSGRGIPGELFF; DNA: TGCAGTGCTAGTGTCAGCGGGAGGGGTATTCCCGGGGAGCTGTTTTTT
J: TRBJ2-5; size: .; V: TRBV20-1; D: .; CDR3: CSAPNRNSGETQYF; DNA: TGCAGTGCCCCAAATCGTAACAGTGGAGAGACCCAGTACTTC
J: TRBJ1-1; size: few; V: TRBV14; D: .; CDR3: CASSRRTHTEAFF; DNA: TGTGCCAGCAGCCGGAGGACCCACACTGAAGCTTTCTTT
J: TRBJ2-7; size: .; V: TRBV9; D: TRBD1; CDR3: CASSEGTGKPYEQYF; DNA: TGTGCCAGCAGCGAGGGGACAGGGAAACCCTACGAGCAGTACTTC
J: TRBJ1-4; size: .; V: TRBV7-8; D: .; CDR3: CASSPLRVPTNEKLFF; DNA: TGTGCCAGCAGCCCACTCAGGGTCCCAACTAATGAAAAACTGTTTTTT
J: TRBJ2-6; size: few; V: TRBV28; D: .; CDR3: CASSWGPGANVLTF; DNA: TGTGCCAGCAGTTGGGGCCCTGGGGCCAACGTCCTGACTTTC
J: TRBJ2-1; size: few; V: TRBV5-1; D: TRBD2; CDR3: CASSLGGGRVDEQFF; DNA: TGCGCCAGCAGCTTGGGCGGGGGACGGGTGGATGAGCAGTTCTTC
J: TRBJ2-1; size: few; V: TRBV15; D: .; CDR3: CATSRVLAGFPNEQFF; DNA: TGTGCCACCAGCAGAGTTTTGGCAGGGTTTCCGAATGAGCAGTTCTTC
J: TRBJ2-2; size: few; V: TRBV19; D: TRBD1; CDR3: CASSMRGQGSGELFF; DNA: TGTGCCAGTAGTATGAGAGGACAGGGGTCCGGGGAGCTGTTTTTT